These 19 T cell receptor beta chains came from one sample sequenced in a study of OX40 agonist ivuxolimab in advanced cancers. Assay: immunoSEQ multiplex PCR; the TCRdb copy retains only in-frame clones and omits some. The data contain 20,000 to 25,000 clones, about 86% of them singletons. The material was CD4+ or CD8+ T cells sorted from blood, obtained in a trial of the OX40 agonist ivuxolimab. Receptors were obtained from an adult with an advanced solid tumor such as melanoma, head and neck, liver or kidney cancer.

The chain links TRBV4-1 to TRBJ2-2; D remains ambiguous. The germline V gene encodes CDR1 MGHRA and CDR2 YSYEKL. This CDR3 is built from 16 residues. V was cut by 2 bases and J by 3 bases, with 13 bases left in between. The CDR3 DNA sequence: TGCGCCAGCAGCCAACAAAGTTCATTGGACACCGGGGAGCTGTTTTTT. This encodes CASSQQSSLDTGELFF.

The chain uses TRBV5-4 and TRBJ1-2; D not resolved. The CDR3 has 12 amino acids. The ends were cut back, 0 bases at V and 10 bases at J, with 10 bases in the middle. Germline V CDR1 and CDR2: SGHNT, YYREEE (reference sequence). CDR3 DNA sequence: TGTGCCAGCAGCTTGGTGCCAGCACACTACACCTTC. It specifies CASSLVPAHYTF. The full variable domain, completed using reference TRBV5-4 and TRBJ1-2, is ETGVTQSPTHLIKTRGQQVTLRCSSQSGHNTVSWYQQALGQGPQFIFQYYREEENGRGNFPPRFSGLQFPNYSSELNVNALELDDSALYLCASSLVPAHYTFGSGTRLTVV.

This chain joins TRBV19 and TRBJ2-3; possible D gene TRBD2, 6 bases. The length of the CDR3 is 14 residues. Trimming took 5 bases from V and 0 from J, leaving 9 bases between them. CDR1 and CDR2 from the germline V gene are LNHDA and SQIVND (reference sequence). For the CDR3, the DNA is TGTGCCAGTAGTGACCGGGGGAGCACAGATACGCAGTATTTT. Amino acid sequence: CASSDRGSTDTQYF.

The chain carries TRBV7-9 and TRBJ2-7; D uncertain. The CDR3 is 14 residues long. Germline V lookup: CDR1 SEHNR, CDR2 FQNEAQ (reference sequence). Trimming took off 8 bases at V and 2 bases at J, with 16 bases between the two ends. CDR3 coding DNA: TGTGCCAGCTTAACCCCGGTGGTCCCCTACGAGCAGTACTTC. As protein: CASLTPVVPYEQYF.

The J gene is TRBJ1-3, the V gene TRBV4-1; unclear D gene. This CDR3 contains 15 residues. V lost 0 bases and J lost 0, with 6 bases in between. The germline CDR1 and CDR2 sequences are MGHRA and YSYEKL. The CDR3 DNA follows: TGCGCCAGCAGCCAAGATCGTAGCTCTGGAAACACCATATATTTT. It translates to CASSQDRSSGNTIYF.

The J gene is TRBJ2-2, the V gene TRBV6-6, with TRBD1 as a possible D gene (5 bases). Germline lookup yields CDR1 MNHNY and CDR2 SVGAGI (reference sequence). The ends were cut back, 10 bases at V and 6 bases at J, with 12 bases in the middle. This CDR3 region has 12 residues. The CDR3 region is CATGIGAGELFF. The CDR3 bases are TGTGCCACCGGTATAGGGGCCGGGGAGCTGTTTTTT.

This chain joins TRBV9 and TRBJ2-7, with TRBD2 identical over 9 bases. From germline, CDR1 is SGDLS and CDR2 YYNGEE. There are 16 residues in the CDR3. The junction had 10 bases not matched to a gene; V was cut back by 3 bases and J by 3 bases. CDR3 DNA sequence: TGTGCCAGCAGCGCCCGACTAGCGGCTTCGGTCTACGAGCAGTACTTC. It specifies CASSARLAASVYEQYF.

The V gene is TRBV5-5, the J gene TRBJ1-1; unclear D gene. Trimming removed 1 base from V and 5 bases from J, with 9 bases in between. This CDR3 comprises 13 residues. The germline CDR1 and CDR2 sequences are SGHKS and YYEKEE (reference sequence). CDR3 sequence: CASSLFKETEAFF. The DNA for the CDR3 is TGTGCCAGCAGCTTGTTTAAGGAGACTGAAGCTTTCTTT.

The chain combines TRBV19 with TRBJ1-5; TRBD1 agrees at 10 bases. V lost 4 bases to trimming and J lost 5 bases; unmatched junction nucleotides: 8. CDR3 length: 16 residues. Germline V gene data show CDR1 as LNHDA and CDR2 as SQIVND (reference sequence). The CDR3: CASSTPGDRGYQPQHF. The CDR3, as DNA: TGTGCCAGTAGTACCCCCGGGGACAGGGGCTATCAGCCCCAGCATTTT.

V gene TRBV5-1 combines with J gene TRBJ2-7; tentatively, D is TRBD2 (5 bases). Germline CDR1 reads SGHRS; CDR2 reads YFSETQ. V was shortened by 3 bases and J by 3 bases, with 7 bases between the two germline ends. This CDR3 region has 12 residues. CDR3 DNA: TGCGCCAGCAGCTGGGCGGGCTACGAGCAGTACTTC. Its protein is CASSWAGYEQYF.

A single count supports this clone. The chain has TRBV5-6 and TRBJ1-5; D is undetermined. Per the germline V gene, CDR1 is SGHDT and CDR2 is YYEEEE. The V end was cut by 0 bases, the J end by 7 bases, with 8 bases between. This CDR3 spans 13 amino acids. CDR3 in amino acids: CASSLGTGQPQHF. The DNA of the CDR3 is TGTGCCAGCAGCTTGGGGACGGGACAGCCCCAGCATTTT.

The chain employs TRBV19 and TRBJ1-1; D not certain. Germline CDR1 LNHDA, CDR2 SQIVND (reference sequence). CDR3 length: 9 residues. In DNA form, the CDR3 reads TGTGGCGTAGGACCTGAAGCTTTCTTT. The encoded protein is CGVGPEAFF.

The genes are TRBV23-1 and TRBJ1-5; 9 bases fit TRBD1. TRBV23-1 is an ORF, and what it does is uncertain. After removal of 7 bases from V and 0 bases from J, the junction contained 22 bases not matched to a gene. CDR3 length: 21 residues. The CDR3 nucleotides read TGCGCCAGCAAAAATAAGGCCCGGGACAGGGAGCCCCCCTATAGCAATCAGCCCCAGCATTTT. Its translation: CASKNKARDREPPYSNQPQHF.

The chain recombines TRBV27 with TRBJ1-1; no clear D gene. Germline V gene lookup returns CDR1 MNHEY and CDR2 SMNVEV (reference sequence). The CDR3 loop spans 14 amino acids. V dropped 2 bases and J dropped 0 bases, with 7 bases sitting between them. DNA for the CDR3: TGTGCCAGCAGTTTAAATGGGATGAACACTGAAGCTTTCTTT. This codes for CASSLNGMNTEAFF.

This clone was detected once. In DNA form, the CDR3 reads TGCAGCGTCCGTGGGGAGACGAGCTCCTACAATGAGCAGTTCTTC. Amino acid sequence: CSVRGETSSYNEQFF. This rearrangement joins TRBV29-1 to TRBJ2-1; D might be TRBD2 (5 bases). Germline-derived CDR1 and CDR2 are SQVTM and ANQGSEA. This CDR3 comprises 15 residues. V lost 6 bases to trimming and J lost 0 bases, with 15 bases between them.

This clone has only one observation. CDR3 coding DNA: TGCAGCGCCGCCGGCCCCACAGGGGCGAACACTGAAGCTTTCTTT. Translated, it gives CSAAGPTGANTEAFF. The chain has TRBV29-1 and TRBJ1-1; TRBD1 matches at 7 bases. V was pared by 7 bases and J by 1 base, with 12 bases of the junction left unmatched. This CDR3 comprises 15 residues. Germline values: CDR1 SQVTM, CDR2 ANQGSEA.

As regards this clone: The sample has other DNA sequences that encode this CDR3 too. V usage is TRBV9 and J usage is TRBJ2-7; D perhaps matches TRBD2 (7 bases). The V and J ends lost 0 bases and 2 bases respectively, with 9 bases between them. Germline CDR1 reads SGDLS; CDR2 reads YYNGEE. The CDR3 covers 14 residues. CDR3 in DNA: TGTGCCAGCAGCGTAGGGGGGGGCACCTACGAGCAGTACTTC. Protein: CASSVGGGTYEQYF.

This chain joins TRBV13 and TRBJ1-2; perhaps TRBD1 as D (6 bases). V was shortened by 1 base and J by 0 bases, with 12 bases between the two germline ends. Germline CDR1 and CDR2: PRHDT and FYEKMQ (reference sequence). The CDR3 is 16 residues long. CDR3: CASSLVSGEANYGYTF. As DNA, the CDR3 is TGTGCCAGCAGCTTAGTGTCAGGGGAGGCTAACTATGGCTACACCTTC.

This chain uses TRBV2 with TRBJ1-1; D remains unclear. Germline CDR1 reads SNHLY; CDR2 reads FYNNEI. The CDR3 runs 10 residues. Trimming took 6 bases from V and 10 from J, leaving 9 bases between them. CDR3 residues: CASSLGRAFF. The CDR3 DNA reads TGTGCCAGCAGCCTGGGCAGAGCTTTCTTT. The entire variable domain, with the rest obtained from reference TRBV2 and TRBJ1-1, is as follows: EPEVTQTPSHQVTQMGQEVILRCVPISNHLYFYWYRQILGQKVEFLVSFYNNEISEKSEIFDDQFSVERPDGSNFTLKIRSTKLEDSAMYFCASSLGRAFFGQGTRLTVV.